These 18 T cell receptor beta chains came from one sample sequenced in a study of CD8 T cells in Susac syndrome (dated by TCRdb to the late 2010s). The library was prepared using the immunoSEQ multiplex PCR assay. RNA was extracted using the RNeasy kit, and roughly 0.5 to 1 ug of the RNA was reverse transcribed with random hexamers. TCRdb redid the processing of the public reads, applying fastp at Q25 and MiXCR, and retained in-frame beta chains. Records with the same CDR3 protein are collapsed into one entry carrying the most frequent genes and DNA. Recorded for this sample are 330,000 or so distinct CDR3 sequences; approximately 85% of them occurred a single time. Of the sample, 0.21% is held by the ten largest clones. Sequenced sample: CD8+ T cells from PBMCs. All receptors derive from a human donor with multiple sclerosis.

CDR3 coding DNA: TGTGCCAGCAGTCGTGGACAGGCGGATGAAGCTTTCTTT. It codes for CASSRGQADEAFF. The chain recombines TRBV28 with TRBJ1-1; 7 positions match TRBD1. The V segment lost 5 bases and the J segment 7 bases; nucleotides outside the gene matches: 7. This CDR3 spans 13 amino acids. The germline CDR1 and CDR2 sequences are MDHEN and SYDVKM.

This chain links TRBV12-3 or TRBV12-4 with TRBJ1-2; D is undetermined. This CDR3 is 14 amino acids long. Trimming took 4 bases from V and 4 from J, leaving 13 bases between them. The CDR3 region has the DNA TGTGCCAGCAGTTCGGGAGAGCAGATCTATGGCTACACCTTC. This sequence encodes CASSSGEQIYGYTF.

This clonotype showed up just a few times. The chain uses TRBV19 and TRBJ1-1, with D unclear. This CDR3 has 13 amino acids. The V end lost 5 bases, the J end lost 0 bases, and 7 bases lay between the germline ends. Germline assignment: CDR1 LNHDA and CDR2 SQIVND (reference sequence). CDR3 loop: CASSPRMNTEAFF. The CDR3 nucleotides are TGTGCCAGTAGTCCCAGGATGAACACTGAAGCTTTCTTT.

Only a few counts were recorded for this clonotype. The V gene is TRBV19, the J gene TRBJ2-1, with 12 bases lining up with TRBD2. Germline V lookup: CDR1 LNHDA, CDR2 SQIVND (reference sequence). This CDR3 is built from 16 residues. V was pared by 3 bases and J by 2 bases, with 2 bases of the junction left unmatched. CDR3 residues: CASSIASGRAYNEQFF. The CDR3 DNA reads TGTGCCAGTAGTATTGCTAGCGGGAGGGCCTACAATGAGCAGTTCTTC.

Written as DNA, the CDR3 is TGTGCCATCAGTGATCTGGTCTTAAGAGCTTTCTTT. This translates into CAISDLVLRAFF. V usage is TRBV10-3 and J usage is TRBJ1-1, with D unclear. There are 12 residues in the CDR3. Germline CDR1 and CDR2: ENHRY and SYGVKD. V lost 3 bases to trimming and J lost 10 bases, with 12 bases between them.

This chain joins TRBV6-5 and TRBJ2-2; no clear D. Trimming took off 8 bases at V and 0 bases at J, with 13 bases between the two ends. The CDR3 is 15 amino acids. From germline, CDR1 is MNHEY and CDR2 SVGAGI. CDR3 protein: CASSPDDPNTGELFF. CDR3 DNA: TGTGCCAGCTCCCCCGACGACCCGAACACCGGGGAGCTGTTTTTT.

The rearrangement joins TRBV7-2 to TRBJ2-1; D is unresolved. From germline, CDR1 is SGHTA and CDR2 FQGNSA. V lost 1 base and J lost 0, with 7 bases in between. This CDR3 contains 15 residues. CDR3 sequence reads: CASSLELVSYNEQFF. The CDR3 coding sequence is TGTGCCAGCAGCTTAGAACTTGTCTCCTACAATGAGCAGTTCTTC.

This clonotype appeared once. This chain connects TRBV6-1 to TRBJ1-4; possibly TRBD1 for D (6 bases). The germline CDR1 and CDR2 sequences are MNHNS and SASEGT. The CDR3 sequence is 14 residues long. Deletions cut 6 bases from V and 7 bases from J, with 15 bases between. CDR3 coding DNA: TGTGCCAGCAGGGAGGGGGAGTGGAGTGAAAAACTGTTTTTT. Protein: CASREGEWSEKLFF.

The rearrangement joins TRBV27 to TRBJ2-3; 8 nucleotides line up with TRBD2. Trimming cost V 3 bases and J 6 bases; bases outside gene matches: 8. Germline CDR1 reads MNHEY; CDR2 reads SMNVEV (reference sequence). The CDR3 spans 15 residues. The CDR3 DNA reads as TGTGCCAGCAGTTTCGAGCGGGAGCTTGCGGATACGCAGTATTTT. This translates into CASSFERELADTQYF.

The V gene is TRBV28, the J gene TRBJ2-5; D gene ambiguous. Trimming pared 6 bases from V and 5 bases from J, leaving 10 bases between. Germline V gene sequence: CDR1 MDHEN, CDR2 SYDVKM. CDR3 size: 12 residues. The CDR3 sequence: CASSPVRETQYF. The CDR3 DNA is TGTGCCAGCAGCCCAGTTAGGGAGACCCAGTACTTC.

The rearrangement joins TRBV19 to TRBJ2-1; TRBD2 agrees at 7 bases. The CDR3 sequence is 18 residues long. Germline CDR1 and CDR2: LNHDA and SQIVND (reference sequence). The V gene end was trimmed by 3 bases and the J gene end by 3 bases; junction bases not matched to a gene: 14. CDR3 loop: CASSISTPLGRGYNEQFF. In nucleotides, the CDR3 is TGTGCCAGTAGTATCTCCACACCACTGGGGAGGGGCTACAATGAGCAGTTCTTC.

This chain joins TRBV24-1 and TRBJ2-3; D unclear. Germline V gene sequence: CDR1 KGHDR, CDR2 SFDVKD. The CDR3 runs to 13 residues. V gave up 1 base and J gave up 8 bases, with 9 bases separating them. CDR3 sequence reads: CATSDFGTSTQYF. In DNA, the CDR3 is TGTGCCACCAGTGATTTCGGCACGAGTACGCAGTATTTT.

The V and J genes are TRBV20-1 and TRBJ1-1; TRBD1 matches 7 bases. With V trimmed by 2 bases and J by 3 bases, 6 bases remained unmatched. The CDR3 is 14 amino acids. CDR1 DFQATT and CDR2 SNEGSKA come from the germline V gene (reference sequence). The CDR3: CSARYGTAYTEAFF. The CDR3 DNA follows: TGCAGTGCTAGATATGGGACAGCCTACACTGAAGCTTTCTTT.

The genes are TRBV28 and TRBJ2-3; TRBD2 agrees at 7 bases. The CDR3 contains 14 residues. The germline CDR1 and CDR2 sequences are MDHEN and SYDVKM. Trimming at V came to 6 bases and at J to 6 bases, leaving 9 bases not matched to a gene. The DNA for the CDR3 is TGTGCCAGCAGCCGAGAGCGGGAACATGATACGCAGTATTTT. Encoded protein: CASSREREHDTQYF.

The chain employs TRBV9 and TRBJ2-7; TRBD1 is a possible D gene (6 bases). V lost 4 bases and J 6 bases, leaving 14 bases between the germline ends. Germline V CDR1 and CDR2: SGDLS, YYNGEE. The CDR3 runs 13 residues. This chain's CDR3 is CASSLQGPTEQYF. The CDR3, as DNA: TGTGCCAGCAGCCTACAGGGTCCTACCGAGCAGTACTTC. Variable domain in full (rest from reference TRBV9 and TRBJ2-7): DSGVTQTPKHLITATGQRVTLRCSPRSGDLSVYWYQQSLDQGLQFLIQYYNGEERAKGNILERFSAQQFPDLHSELNLSSLELGDSALYFCASSLQGPTEQYFGPGTRLTVT.

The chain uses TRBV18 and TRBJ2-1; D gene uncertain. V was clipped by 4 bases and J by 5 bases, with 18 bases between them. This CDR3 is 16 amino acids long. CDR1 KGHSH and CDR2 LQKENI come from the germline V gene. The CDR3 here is CASSRPELTRNNEQFF. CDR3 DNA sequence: TGTGCCAGCTCACGCCCCGAATTGACGAGGAACAATGAGCAGTTCTTC.

The CDR3 nucleotides are TGTGCCAGCAGTTTATTAGCGGCGGGGTACTACAATGAGCAGTTCTTC. Translated, it gives CASSLLAAGYYNEQFF. This chain connects TRBV28 to TRBJ2-1; D is possibly TRBD2 (6 bases). From germline, CDR1 is MDHEN and CDR2 SYDVKM. With 1 base removed from V and 3 bases from J, the gap between germline ends came to 13 bases. The CDR3 length is 16 residues.

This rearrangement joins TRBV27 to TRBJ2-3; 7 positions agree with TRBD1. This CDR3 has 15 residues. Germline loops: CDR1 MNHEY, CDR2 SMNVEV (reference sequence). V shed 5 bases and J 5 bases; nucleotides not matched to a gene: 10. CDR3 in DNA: TGTGCCAGCAGTAAGAACAGGGGAGTAGAAGATACGCAGTATTTT. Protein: CASSKNRGVEDTQYF.